The 17 T cell receptor beta chains below come from one sample, sequenced in a study of cytomegalovirus exposure and HLA in healthy donors. The PCR made use of 60 Vbeta and 13 Jbeta primers. Here immunoSEQ multiplex PCR was the method, and the copy in TCRdb shows in-frame clones only, minus some. The table has 200,000 to 250,000 clones, 85% seen once; the top ten hold 1% to 1.5%. The specimen was PBMCs. These receptors were collected from a human donor in good health.

The rearrangement links TRBV15 to TRBJ2-3; tentatively, D is TRBD2 (5 bases). Trimming took off 0 bases at V and 0 bases at J, with 10 bases between the two ends. The CDR3 sequence is 16 residues long. The germline CDR1 and CDR2 sequences are LNHNV and YYDKDF (reference sequence). CDR3 coding DNA: TGTGCCACCAGCAGAGATGGCGGACTTAGCACAGATACGCAGTATTTT. Amino acids: CATSRDGGLSTDTQYF.

The CDR3 protein is CASSYSRGGGQETQYF. In DNA, the CDR3 is TGTGCCAGCAGTTACTCCCGTGGTGGGGGGCAAGAGACCCAGTACTTC. The rearrangement joins TRBV6-6 to TRBJ2-5, with a weak D call TRBD2 (6 bases). Trimming cost V 0 bases and J 2 bases, with 13 bases left between them. There are 16 residues in the CDR3. Germline CDR1 and CDR2: MNHNY and SVGAGI (reference sequence).

CDR3 bases: TGTGCCAGCAGTTCAGTAGGACAGGGGAACTATGGCTACACCTTC. Encoded protein: CASSSVGQGNYGYTF. The V gene is TRBV6-5, the J gene TRBJ1-2; 9 bases are a match to TRBD1. V shed 4 bases and J 2 bases; nucleotides not matched to a gene: 5. The length of the CDR3 is 15 residues. Germline loops: CDR1 MNHEY, CDR2 SVGAGI.

V is TRBV4-1 and J is TRBJ2-7; 11 bases line up with TRBD1. There are 15 residues in the CDR3. J lost 7 bases, V lost 5 bases, and 10 bases had no gene match. Germline V gene sequence: CDR1 MGHRA, CDR2 YSYEKL. In DNA form, the CDR3 reads TGCGCCAGCAGCAAAGGACAGGGGGCGAATCGGGAGCAGTACTTC. Translation: CASSKGQGANREQYF.

The rearrangement uses TRBV4-2 and TRBJ2-3, with TRBD2 matching over 11 bases. J lost 3 bases, V lost 0 bases, and 2 bases had no gene match. The CDR3 contains 16 residues. The germline V gene has CDR1 LGHNA and CDR2 YNFKEQ. CDR3 amino acids: CASSQEGTSGTDTQYF. The CDR3 DNA follows: TGTGCCAGCAGCCAAGAGGGGACTAGCGGTACAGATACGCAGTATTTT.

The CDR3 coding sequence is TGCGCCAGCAGCTCGGAGACCCCAAACACCGGGGAGCTGTTTTTT. Translating it yields CASSSETPNTGELFF. The genes are TRBV5-1 and TRBJ2-2; D remains unclear. The CDR3 runs to 15 residues. Germline V lookup: CDR1 SGHRS, CDR2 YFSETQ. V shed 3 bases and J shed 2 bases, with 11 bases lying between them.

The chain is built from TRBV18 and TRBJ2-7; TRBD1 aligns across 7 bases. This CDR3 spans 15 amino acids. V shed 3 bases and J 3 bases; nucleotides not matched to a gene: 8. Germline V gene lookup returns CDR1 KGHSH and CDR2 LQKENI. The CDR3 coding sequence is TGTGCCAGCTCACCGTTGACAGGGCTAGACTACGAGCAGTACTTC. Translating it yields CASSPLTGLDYEQYF.

The chain combines TRBV19 with TRBJ1-2; TRBD1 aligns across 10 bases. CDR1 and CDR2 (germline): LNHDA, SQIVND (reference sequence). This CDR3 region has 16 residues. The ends lost 8 bases at V and 4 bases at J; junction bases unmatched: 13. The CDR3 DNA sequence: TGTGCCAGTTTTACCCGACAGGGGGCGCCGGTCTATGGCTACACCTTC. Amino acid sequence: CASFTRQGAPVYGYTF. Full variable domain (remainder filled in from reference TRBV19 and TRBJ1-2): DGGITQSPKYLFRKEGQNVTLSCEQNLNHDAMYWYRQDPGQGLRLIYYSQIVNDFQKGDIAEGYSVSREKKESFPLTVTSAQKNPTAFYLCASFTRQGAPVYGYTFGSGTRLTVV.

V is TRBV7-3 and J is TRBJ2-2; 15 bases match TRBD2. Germline V gene data show CDR1 as SGHTA and CDR2 as FQGTGA. The CDR3 is made up of 18 amino acids. V lost 5 bases, J lost 6 bases, and 10 bases stayed unmatched. The CDR3 DNA reads as TGTGCCAGCAGCCGCGGCGGGACTAGCGGGAGGAGGGCCGGGGAGCTGTTTTTT. This translates into CASSRGGTSGRRAGELFF.

With respect to this clone: Other DNA variants within this sample encode the same CDR3. This sequence joins TRBV19 and TRBJ1-1; the D is unclear. The CDR3 extends over 14 amino acids. V was shortened by 1 base and J by 1 base, with 7 bases between the two germline ends. The germline CDR1 and CDR2 sequences are LNHDA and SQIVND (reference sequence). The CDR3 region is CASSIGQKNTEAFF. The CDR3, as DNA: TGTGCCAGTAGTATAGGGCAGAAGAACACTGAAGCTTTCTTT.

The J gene is TRBJ1-2, the V gene TRBV28, with D unclear. V was pared by 2 bases and J by 0 bases, with 10 bases between. The CDR3 spans 15 residues. Germline CDR1 reads MDHEN; CDR2 reads SYDVKM. In DNA, the CDR3 is TGTGCCAGCAGTTTAGAACAGCCGCCTAACTATGGCTACACCTTC. It is translated as CASSLEQPPNYGYTF.

The chain employs TRBV4-1 and TRBJ2-7; no reliable D call. V was clipped by 0 bases and J by 2 bases, with 11 bases between them. The germline V gene encodes CDR1 MGHRA and CDR2 YSYEKL. The CDR3 totals 15 residues. CDR3 in amino acids: CASSQDWWSPYEQYF. The CDR3 DNA reads as TGCGCCAGCAGCCAAGATTGGTGGAGCCCCTACGAGCAGTACTTC.

The V gene is TRBV11-2, the J gene TRBJ1-3; possibly TRBD1 for D (5 bases). The CDR3 covers 16 residues. CDR1 and CDR2 (germline): SGHAT, FQNNGV. Trimming cost V 3 bases and J 6 bases, with 18 bases left between them. This CDR3 reads CASSFQGRVFENTIYF. CDR3 in DNA: TGTGCCAGCAGCTTTCAGGGAAGGGTTTTCGAAAACACCATATATTTT.

V usage is TRBV9 and J usage is TRBJ1-1, with 9 bases matching TRBD1. The CDR3 has 17 amino acids. V lost 0 bases to trimming and J lost 0 bases; unmatched junction nucleotides: 6. Germline V gene sequence: CDR1 SGDLS, CDR2 YYNGEE. The CDR3 nucleotides are TGTGCCAGCAGCGTAGCGGGACAGGGCCAGCTGAACACTGAAGCTTTCTTT. It yields the protein CASSVAGQGQLNTEAFF.

The rearrangement joins TRBV30 to TRBJ1-2; 8 nucleotides match TRBD1. There are 16 residues in the CDR3. The J segment lost 4 bases and the V segment lost 3 bases, leaving 13 bases of the junction unmatched. Germline V gene sequence: CDR1 GTSNPN, CDR2 SVGIG (reference sequence). The CDR3 here is CAWRGAGGLGRYGYTF. The CDR3 nucleotides are TGTGCCTGGAGGGGGGCAGGGGGCCTCGGCCGCTATGGCTACACCTTC.

This chain uses TRBV18 with TRBJ1-2, with 8 positions matching TRBD1. Looked up from germline, CDR1 is KGHSH and CDR2 is LQKENI. The CDR3 has 13 residues. After removal of 3 bases from V and 6 bases from J, the junction contained 3 bases not matched to a gene. CDR3 sequence (DNA): TGTGCCAGCTCACCTCAGGGGGCCGATGGCTACACCTTC. Amino acids: CASSPQGADGYTF.

This clone was counted between two and nine times. The chain couples TRBV28 to TRBJ2-1; 7 bases fit TRBD2. The CDR3 runs to 13 residues. Trimming removed 6 bases from V and 9 bases from J; junction bases left unmatched: 8. Germline V CDR1 and CDR2: MDHEN, SYDVKM. CDR3 region: CASSPMGRGEQFF. The CDR3 DNA sequence: TGTGCCAGCAGCCCAATGGGGAGGGGTGAGCAGTTCTTC.